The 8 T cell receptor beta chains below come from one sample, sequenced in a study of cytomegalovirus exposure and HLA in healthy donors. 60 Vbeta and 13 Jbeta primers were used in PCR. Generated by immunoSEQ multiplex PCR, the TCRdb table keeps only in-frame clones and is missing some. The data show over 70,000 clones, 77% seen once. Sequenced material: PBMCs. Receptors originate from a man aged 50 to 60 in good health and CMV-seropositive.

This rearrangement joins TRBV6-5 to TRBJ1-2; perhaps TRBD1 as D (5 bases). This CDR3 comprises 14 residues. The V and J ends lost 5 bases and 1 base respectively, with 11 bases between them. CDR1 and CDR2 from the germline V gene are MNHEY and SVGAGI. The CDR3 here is CASSGSGNNYGYTF. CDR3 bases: TGTGCCAGCAGTGGGTCAGGGAATAACTATGGCTACACCTTC.

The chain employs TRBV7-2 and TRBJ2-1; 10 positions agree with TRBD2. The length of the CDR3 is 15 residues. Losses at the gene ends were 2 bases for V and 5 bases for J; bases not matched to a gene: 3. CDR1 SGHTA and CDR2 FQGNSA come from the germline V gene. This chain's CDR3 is CASSLRLAGDNEQFF. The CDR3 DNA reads TGTGCCAGCAGCTTACGTCTAGCGGGAGACAATGAGCAGTTCTTC.

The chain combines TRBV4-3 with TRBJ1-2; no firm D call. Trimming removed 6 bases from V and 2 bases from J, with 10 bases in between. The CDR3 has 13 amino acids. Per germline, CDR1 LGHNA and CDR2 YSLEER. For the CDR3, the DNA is TGCGCCAGCAGTCCCCAGGAAAACTATGGCTACACCTTC. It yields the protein CASSPQENYGYTF.

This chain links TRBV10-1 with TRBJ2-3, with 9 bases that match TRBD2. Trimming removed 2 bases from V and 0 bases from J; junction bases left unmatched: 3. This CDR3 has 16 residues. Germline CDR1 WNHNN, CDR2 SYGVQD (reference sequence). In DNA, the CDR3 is TGCGCCAGCAGTGAGGGACTAGCGACAAGCACAGATACGCAGTATTTT. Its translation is CASSEGLATSTDTQYF.

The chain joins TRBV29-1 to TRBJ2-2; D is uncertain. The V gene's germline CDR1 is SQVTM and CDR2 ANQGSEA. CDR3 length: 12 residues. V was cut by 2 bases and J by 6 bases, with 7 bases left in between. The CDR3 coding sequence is TGCAGCGTTGAAAAGCTTTCCGGGGAGCTGTTTTTT. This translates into CSVEKLSGELFF.

The CDR3 loop reads CASSTRTGLAQPQHF. CDR3 sequence (DNA): TGTGCCAGCAGCACCCGGACAGGGCTGGCTCAGCCCCAGCATTTT. This rearrangement joins TRBV5-8 to TRBJ1-5, with 8 bases identical to TRBD1. Looked up from germline, CDR1 is SGHTS and CDR2 is YDEGEE. This CDR3 comprises 15 residues. Trimming removed 4 bases from V and 6 bases from J; junction bases left unmatched: 9.

In DNA, the CDR3 is TGTGCCAGCAGCGATAGCGGGAGCGGCGAGACCCAGTACTTC. Translating it yields CASSDSGSGETQYF. The chain combines TRBV11-2 with TRBJ2-5; 9 bases are shared with TRBD2. The J segment lost 5 bases and the V segment lost 5 bases, leaving 6 bases of the junction unmatched. The germline gives CDR1 SGHAT, CDR2 FQNNGV. This CDR3 spans 14 amino acids.

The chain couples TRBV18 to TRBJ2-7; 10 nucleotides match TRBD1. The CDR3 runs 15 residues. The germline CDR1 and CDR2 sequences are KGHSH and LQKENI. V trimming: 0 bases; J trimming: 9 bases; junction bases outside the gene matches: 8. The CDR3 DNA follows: TGTGCCAGCTCACCACCGGGACAGGGGAATACGAGGCAGTACTTC. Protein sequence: CASSPPGQGNTRQYF.